One and the same sample provided the 7 T cell receptor beta chains below, sequenced in a study of regulatory T cells in long-lasting Graves disease. Building of the TCR beta libraries involved iRepertoire HTBI primers and Arm-PCR of CDR3 regions. TCRdb ran MiXCR on the multiplex PCR reads and lists one entry per CDR3 protein. The sample consists of 300,000 to 350,000 distinct CDR3 sequences, around a fifth of them appearing once. Specified time point: persistent/refractory GD, antithyroid drugs over 5 years with positive TRAb. The TCR library was made from RNA that had been extracted from PBMCs in TRIzol. Here the sequenced sample was peripheral blood mononuclear cells (PBMCs), taken when the disease was refractory, from a patient treated with antithyroid drugs. Source of these receptors: a female donor with Graves disease.

This clonotype was observed many times. The rearrangement joins TRBV6-1 to TRBJ2-7, with a weak D call TRBD2 (5 bases). Between the trimmed V and J ends, which lost 6 bases and 6 bases, there was a span of 9 bases. The CDR3 length is 11 residues. Germline CDR1 reads MNHNS; CDR2 reads SASEGT. CDR3 nucleotides: TGTGCCAGCAGCCGGGAACGCGAGCAGTACTTC. It codes for CASSREREQYF.

The table lists this clonotype with many counts. The chain joins TRBV24-1 to TRBJ1-2; D call uncertain. V gave up 4 bases and J gave up 4 bases, with 15 bases separating them. In germline, CDR1 is KGHDR, CDR2 SFDVKD. The CDR3 contains 15 residues. CDR3 nucleotide sequence: TGTGCCACCAGTGAACCCGGGAGTCAGCCCTATGGCTACACCTTC. It specifies CATSEPGSQPYGYTF.

The chain is built from TRBV6-1 and TRBJ2-5; 11 nucleotides line up with TRBD1. This CDR3 is built from 13 residues. Per the germline V gene, CDR1 is MNHNS and CDR2 is SASEGT. J gave up 9 bases and V 4 bases, and 4 bases lay outside the gene matches. The DNA for the CDR3 is TGTGCCAGCAGTGGTGGGACAGGGGGGGCCCAGTACTTC. Translation: CASSGGTGGAQYF.

This chain links TRBV7-8 with TRBJ2-7; unclear D gene. V lost 5 bases to trimming and J lost 6 bases, with 14 bases between them. CDR1 is SGHVS and CDR2 is FQNEAQ in the germline V gene. The CDR3 length is 13 residues. DNA for the CDR3: TGTGCCAGCAGCCCCTCCCCACGATTCGAGCAGTACTTC. Its translation: CASSPSPRFEQYF.

This clonotype was recorded a few times. The chain couples TRBV28 to TRBJ2-3, with D possibly matching TRBD2 (5 bases). The V end was cut by 3 bases, the J end by 1 base, with 8 bases between. Germline CDR1 reads MDHEN; CDR2 reads SYDVKM. The CDR3 is 14 residues long. CDR3 sequence (DNA): TGTGCCAGCAGTTTGCCAGCGGGCACAGATACGCAGTATTTT. Translating gives CASSLPAGTDTQYF.

This clonotype was observed a handful of times. V gene TRBV2 combines with J gene TRBJ2-1; no firm D call. The ends were cut back, 4 bases at V and 4 bases at J, with 14 bases in the middle. Germline CDR1 is SNHLY and CDR2 is FYNNEI. CDR3 size: 15 residues. Written as DNA, the CDR3 is TGTGCCAGCAGTGGCCGGGCCGACCCGTACAATGAGCAGTTCTTC. Translation: CASSGRADPYNEQFF.

This clonotype was detected a few times. J is TRBJ1-5 and V is TRBV4-1; the D gene is possibly TRBD1 (6 bases). Germline CDR1 and CDR2: MGHRA and YSYEKL. The CDR3 spans 18 residues. V gave up 4 bases and J gave up 6 bases, with 25 bases separating them. CDR3 nucleotide sequence: TGCGCCAGCAGCCTCATGGCGGTAGGGCCCCGAGGGGGTCAGCCCCAGCATTTT. As protein: CASSLMAVGPRGGQPQHF.